This is a list of T cell receptor beta chains from one sample in a study of technical replicates of blood from several donors. Profiling relied on immunoSEQ multiplex PCR, and the TCRdb table lists in-frame clones only, not all of them. The sample shows about 83,000 clones, roughly 94% of them seen only once. What was sequenced was T cells isolated from PBMCs. Every receptor here comes from a human donor in good health. CDR3s leave out the opening cysteine and the closing phenylalanine or tryptophan. Clone size is shown for a subset of rows, as once, few, many or a class of expanded clone.

V gene	clone size	CDR3 protein
TRBV10-3	-	AIKEAPNTEAF
TRBV4-1	-	ASSQINIISYNEQF
TRBV18	-	ASSQTSGASYNEQF
TRBV2	-	ASIPVYSTDTQY
TRBV5-4	-	ASSLIANTEAF
TRBV14	-	ASSYRGLDSPLH
TRBV28	-	ATRPGTGIYQPQH
TRBV4-1	-	ASSQARFQPQH
TRBV5-4	-	ASSSGYYEQY
TRBV9	-	ASSPSGGDEQY
TRBV5-4	-	ASSTNQGSTYEQY
TRBV11-3	few	ASRAASGATYEQY
TRBV5-1	-	ASSARGYSPGSYNEQF
TRBV14	-	ASSQSGLSGNTIY
TRBV7-2	once	ASSQGQGNTGELF
TRBV19	-	ASTESGGGGYT
TRBV7-9	few	ASSLGGRANPEAF
TRBV7-9	-	ASRSGQGRYGYT
TRBV28	-	ASGTSANTQY
TRBV7-9	-	ASSSRGQGNYSYNEQF